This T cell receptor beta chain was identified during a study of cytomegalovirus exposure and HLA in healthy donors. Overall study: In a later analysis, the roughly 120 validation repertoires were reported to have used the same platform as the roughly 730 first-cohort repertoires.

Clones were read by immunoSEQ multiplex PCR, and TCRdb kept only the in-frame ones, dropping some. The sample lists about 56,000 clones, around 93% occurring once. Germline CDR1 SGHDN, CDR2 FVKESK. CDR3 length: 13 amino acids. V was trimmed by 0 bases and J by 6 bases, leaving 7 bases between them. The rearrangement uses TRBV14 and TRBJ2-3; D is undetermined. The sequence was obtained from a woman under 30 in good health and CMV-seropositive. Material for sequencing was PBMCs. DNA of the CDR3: TGTGCCAGCAGCCAAGACTTCAGGGATACGCAGTATTTT. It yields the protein CASSQDFRDTQYF.